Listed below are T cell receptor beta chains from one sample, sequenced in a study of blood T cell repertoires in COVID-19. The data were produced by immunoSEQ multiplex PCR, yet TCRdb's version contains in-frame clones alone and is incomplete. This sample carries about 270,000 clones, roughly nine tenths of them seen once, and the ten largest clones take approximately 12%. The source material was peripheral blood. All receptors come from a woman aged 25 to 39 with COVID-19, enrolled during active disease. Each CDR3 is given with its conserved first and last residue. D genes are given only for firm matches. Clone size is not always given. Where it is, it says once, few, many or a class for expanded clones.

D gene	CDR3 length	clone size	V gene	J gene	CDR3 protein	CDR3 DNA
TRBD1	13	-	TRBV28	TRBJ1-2	CASSLDRVYGYTF	TGTGCCAGCAGTCTCGACAGGGTCTATGGCTACACCTTC
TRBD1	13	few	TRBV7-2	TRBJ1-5	CASSVDRGQPQHF	TGTGCCAGCAGCGTTGACAGGGGTCAGCCCCAGCATTTT
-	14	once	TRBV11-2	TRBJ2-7	CASSLDPGSYEQYF	TGTGCCAGCAGCTTAGACCCAGGATCCTACGAGCAGTACTTC
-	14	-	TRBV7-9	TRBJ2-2	CASSAYSSTGELFF	TGTGCCAGCAGCGCATACAGCTCCACCGGGGAGCTGTTTTTT
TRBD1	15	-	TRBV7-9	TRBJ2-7	CASSATGGNLYEQYF	TGTGCCAGCAGCGCTACAGGGGGGAACCTCTACGAGCAGTACTTC
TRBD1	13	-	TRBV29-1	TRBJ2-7	CSVVTGGLYEQYF	TGCAGCGTTGTAACAGGGGGTTTATACGAGCAGTACTTC
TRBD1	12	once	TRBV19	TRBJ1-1	CASGQGNTEAFF	TGTGCCAGTGGACAGGGGAACACTGAAGCTTTCTTT
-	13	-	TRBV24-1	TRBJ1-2	CATSDFGHGGYTF	TGTGCCACCAGTGATTTTGGACACGGCGGCTACACCTTC
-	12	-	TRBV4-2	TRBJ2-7	CASSAPTYEQYF	TGTGCCAGCAGCGCCCCTACCTACGAGCAGTACTTC
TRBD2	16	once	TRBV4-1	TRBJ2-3	CASSLRTSGSTDTQYF	TGCGCCAGCAGCCTTCGAACTAGCGGCTCCACAGATACGCAGTATTTT
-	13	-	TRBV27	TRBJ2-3	CASSFSVGDTQYF	TGTGCCAGCAGTTTTAGCGTAGGAGATACGCAGTATTTT
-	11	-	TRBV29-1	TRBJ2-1	CSVGLGREQFF	TGCAGCGTAGGTTTGGGGAGGGAGCAGTTCTTC
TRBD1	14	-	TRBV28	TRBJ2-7	CASRPPGQGYEQYF	TGTGCCAGCAGACCCCCGGGACAGGGCTACGAGCAGTACTTC
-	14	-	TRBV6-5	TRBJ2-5	CASSYSGWEETQYF	TGTGCCAGCAGTTACTCGGGCTGGGAAGAGACCCAGTACTTC
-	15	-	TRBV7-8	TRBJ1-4	CASSLTPATNEKLFF	TGTGCCAGCAGCTTAACCCCAGCAACTAATGAAAAACTGTTTTTT
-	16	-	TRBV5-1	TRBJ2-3	CASSSPRGASTDTQYF	TGCGCCAGCAGCTCGCCCAGGGGGGCTAGCACAGATACGCAGTATTTT
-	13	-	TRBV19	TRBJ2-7	CASSIGTVHEQYF	TGTGCCAGTAGTATAGGGACAGTACACGAGCAGTACTTC
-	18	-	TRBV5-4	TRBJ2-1	CASTLPGRGLSSYNEQFF	TGTGCCAGCACCTTACCCGGGCGGGGGCTATCCTCCTACAATGAGCAGTTCTTC
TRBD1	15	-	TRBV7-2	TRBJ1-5	CASSLRRTGNQPQHF	TGTGCCAGCAGCTTACGAAGGACAGGGAATCAGCCCCAGCATTTT
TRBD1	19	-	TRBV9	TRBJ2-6	CASSLFGGQGVSGANVLTF	TGTGCCAGCAGCCTCTTCGGTGGACAGGGTGTTTCCGGGGCCAACGTCCTGACTTTC
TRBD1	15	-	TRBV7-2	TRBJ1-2	CASSLDSGQGRGYTF	TGTGCCAGCAGCTTAGATTCCGGACAGGGTCGTGGCTACACCTTC
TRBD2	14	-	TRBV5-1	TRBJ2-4	CASSLADAGGHQYF	TGCGCCAGCAGCTTGGCCGATGCGGGGGGCCACCAGTACTTC
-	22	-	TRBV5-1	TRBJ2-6	CASTFNKGPRGYNSSGANVLTF	TGCGCCAGCACATTTAACAAGGGGCCCCGAGGTTATAACAGCTCTGGGGCCAACGTCCTGACTTTC
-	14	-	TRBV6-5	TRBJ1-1	CASSQQGLYTEAFF	TGTGCCAGCAGCCAACAGGGTTTGTACACTGAAGCTTTCTTT
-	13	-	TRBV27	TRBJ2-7	CASSLGLTYEQYF	TGTGCCAGCAGTCTGGGACTGACCTACGAGCAGTACTTC
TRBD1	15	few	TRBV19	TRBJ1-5	CASRARGLGNQPQHF	TGTGCCAGTAGGGCCAGGGGGCTGGGGAATCAGCCCCAGCATTTT
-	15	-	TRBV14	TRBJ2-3	CASSQDLGRADTQYF	TGTGCCAGCAGCCAAGATCTGGGCCGCGCAGATACGCAGTATTTT
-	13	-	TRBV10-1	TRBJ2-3	CASSESLGDTQYF	TGCGCCAGCAGTGAGTCGCTAGGCGATACGCAGTATTTT